A single sample is the source of the 30 T cell receptor beta chains below, sequenced in a study of T cell responses to AZD1222 COVID-19 vaccine. The table came from immunoSEQ multiplex PCR; TCRdb's copy has only in-frame clones and leaves some out. The sample holds some 140,000 clones, approximately 95% seen once. The sample was peripheral blood, taken 28 days after the second AZD1222 dose. Source of these receptors: an adult who received the AZD1222 COVID-19 vaccine.

The rearrangement links TRBV4-1 to TRBJ2-2; tentatively, D is TRBD1 (5 bases). V lost 8 bases to trimming and J lost 0 bases, with 10 bases between them. The germline V gene has CDR1 MGHRA and CDR2 YSYEKL. CDR3 size: 14 residues. DNA for the CDR3: TGCGCCAGCGCCGACAGCGCGAACACCGGGGAGCTGTTTTTT. It encodes CASADSANTGELFF.

The V gene is TRBV6-6, the J gene TRBJ1-1; 8 bases line up with TRBD1. CDR3 length: 13 residues. Germline CDR1 and CDR2: MNHNY and SVGAGI (reference sequence). The J segment lost 4 bases and the V segment lost 6 bases, leaving 4 bases of the junction unmatched. The CDR3 DNA follows: TGTGCCAGCAGCGCAACAGGGGGCACTGAAGCTTTCTTT. It codes for CASSATGGTEAFF.

The V gene is TRBV7-9, the J gene TRBJ2-2; D not resolved. V lost 2 bases and J lost 6, with 4 bases in between. From germline, CDR1 is SEHNR and CDR2 FQNEAQ (reference sequence). This CDR3 region has 12 residues. CDR3 bases: TGTGCCAGCAGCTTACCCGCCGGGGAGCTGTTTTTT. It encodes CASSLPAGELFF. The variable domain in full, completed from reference TRBV7-9 and TRBJ2-2, reads DTGVSQNPRHKITKRGQNVTFRCDPISEHNRLYWYRQTLGQGPEFLTYFQNEAQLEKSRLLSDRFSAERPKGSFSTLEIQRTEQGDSAMYLCASSLPAGELFFGEGSRLTVL.

The chain is built from TRBV3-1 (or the pseudogene TRBV3-2) and TRBJ1-2; no reliable D call. Trimming took off 0 bases at V and 8 bases at J, with 16 bases between the two ends. Germline V gene data show CDR1 as LGHDT and CDR2 as YNNKEL (reference sequence). This CDR3 contains 15 residues. The CDR3 loop is CASSQDLLRSQGYTF. The CDR3 coding sequence is TGTGCCAGCAGCCAAGATCTTTTAAGGAGTCAGGGCTACACCTTC.

V is TRBV5-6 and J is TRBJ1-1, with D hard to call. This CDR3 has 13 residues. The ends were cut back, 4 bases at V and 1 base at J, with 8 bases in the middle. Looked up from germline, CDR1 is SGHDT and CDR2 is YYEEEE. CDR3 sequence (DNA): TGTGCCAGCAGCCTGGGAGGGAACACTGAAGCTTTCTTT. This codes for CASSLGGNTEAFF.

The CDR3 here is CASSLARPSGGVYNEQFF. The CDR3, as DNA: TGTGCCAGCAGCTTAGCTCGGCCTAGCGGGGGGGTTTACAATGAGCAGTTCTTC. This chain links TRBV7-2 with TRBJ2-1, with 12 bases identical to TRBD2. Germline V gene sequence: CDR1 SGHTA, CDR2 FQGNSA. The CDR3 is 18 residues long. The V gene end was trimmed by 0 bases and the J gene end by 4 bases; junction bases not matched to a gene: 7.

This clone is a singleton in its sample. The chain uses TRBV9 and TRBJ1-1, with D uncertain. Looked up from germline, CDR1 is SGDLS and CDR2 is YYNGEE. V dropped 3 bases and J dropped 1 base, with 10 bases sitting between them. The CDR3 sequence is 14 residues long. The CDR3 region has the DNA TGTGCCAGCAGCGCTCAGCCGGAGAACACTGAAGCTTTCTTT. Translating it yields CASSAQPENTEAFF.

The count of this clone is one. The chain has TRBV3-1 (or the pseudogene TRBV3-2) and TRBJ1-2; weak D call: TRBD1 (5 bases). The CDR3 sequence is 16 residues long. The germline V gene encodes CDR1 LGHDT and CDR2 YNNKEL (reference sequence). V was cut by 0 bases and J by 5 bases, with 16 bases left in between. Here the CDR3 DNA reads TGTGCCAGCAGCCAAGATCCGCGGGGCGCAAAATATGGCTACACCTTC. Translation gives CASSQDPRGAKYGYTF.

This sequence joins TRBV24-1 and TRBJ2-1; TRBD2 might be the D (6 bases). With 3 bases removed from V and 10 bases from J, the gap between germline ends came to 15 bases. This CDR3 contains 14 residues. Germline V lookup: CDR1 KGHDR, CDR2 SFDVKD. CDR3 in amino acids: CATSDPRRGNEQFF. In DNA form, the CDR3 reads TGTGCCACCAGTGATCCCCGGCGGGGCAACGAGCAGTTCTTC.

This clone was seen just once. This chain uses TRBV5-1 with TRBJ2-5, with 7 bases aligning to TRBD2. Germline V gene data show CDR1 as SGHRS and CDR2 as YFSETQ. This CDR3 has 16 residues. The junction had 11 bases not matched to a gene; V was cut back by 4 bases and J by 2 bases. The CDR3 protein is CASSPDWRGSQETQYF. The CDR3 bases are TGCGCCAGCAGCCCGGACTGGCGGGGGTCTCAAGAGACCCAGTACTTC. Full variable domain (missing parts from reference TRBV5-1 and TRBJ2-5): KAGVTQTPRYLIKTRGQQVTLSCSPISGHRSVSWYQQTPGQGLQFLFEYFSETQRNKGNFPGRFSGRQFSNSRSEMNVSTLELGDSALYLCASSPDWRGSQETQYFGPGTRLLVL.

The chain has TRBV6-5 and TRBJ1-6; D not certain. CDR1 is MNHEY, CDR2 SVGAGI, per germline. V lost 2 bases to trimming and J lost 0 bases, with 5 bases between them. The CDR3 runs to 15 residues. The CDR3 DNA reads as TGTGCCAGCAGTTACGAAAGCTCCTATAATTCACCCCTCCACTTT. This gives the protein CASSYESSYNSPLHF.

The rearrangement links TRBV12-3 or TRBV12-4 to TRBJ1-1; D possibly corresponds to TRBD1 (5 bases). The CDR3 spans 12 residues. V shed 4 bases and J shed 7 bases, with 10 bases lying between them. The DNA for the CDR3 is TGTGCCAGCAGTTCGAGGGGCGTTGAAGCTTTCTTT. Protein: CASSSRGVEAFF.

The chain has TRBV29-1 and TRBJ1-2; D is unclear. Germline V CDR1 and CDR2: SQVTM, ANQGSEA. V was shortened by 4 bases and J by 4 bases, with 19 bases between the two germline ends. This CDR3 has 15 amino acids. The CDR3 DNA reads as TGCAGCGTTGCCCCGCTACCTCCCCCCCTCTATGGCTACACCTTC. Protein product: CSVAPLPPPLYGYTF.

The chain is built from TRBV2 and TRBJ2-2; 12 bases map to TRBD1. Unmatched junction bases numbered 9, after V lost 8 bases and J lost 5 bases. The CDR3 is made up of 16 amino acids. The germline gives CDR1 SNHLY, CDR2 FYNNEI. The CDR3 loop reads CASGTGGVGGTGELFF. The CDR3 DNA sequence: TGTGCCAGCGGGACAGGGGGCGTCGGGGGAACCGGGGAGCTGTTTTTT.

The V gene is TRBV7-8, the J gene TRBJ2-2, with TRBD1 as a possible D gene (8 bases). The ends were cut back, 1 base at V and 1 base at J, with 16 bases in the middle. CDR1 and CDR2 (germline): SGHVS, FQNEAQ. The CDR3 loop spans 18 amino acids. The CDR3 DNA reads TGTGCCAGCAGCTTAGAGGCTAGCGGACAGGGGAACACCGGGGAGCTGTTTTTT. The encoded protein is CASSLEASGQGNTGELFF.

The V call is TRBV28, the J call TRBJ1-2; D not resolved. The CDR3 is 11 amino acids. Germline CDR1 MDHEN, CDR2 SYDVKM. Between the trimmed V and J ends, which lost 2 bases and 2 bases, there was a span of 0 bases. CDR3 sequence (DNA): TGTGCCAGCAGTTTAAACTATGGCTACACCTTC. Its translation is CASSLNYGYTF.

The chain has TRBV2 and TRBJ2-5; no clear D gene. The CDR3 spans 14 residues. V was clipped by 3 bases and J by 2 bases, with 10 bases between them. Germline assignment: CDR1 SNHLY and CDR2 FYNNEI. The CDR3 region is CASSEASDQETQYF. As DNA, the CDR3 is TGTGCCAGCAGTGAGGCGTCGGATCAAGAGACCCAGTACTTC.

This chain links TRBV30 with TRBJ1-5; maybe TRBD1 (5 bases). CDR1 is GTSNPN, CDR2 SVGIG, per germline (reference sequence). The CDR3 runs to 13 residues. Trimming took 2 bases from V and 6 from J, leaving 11 bases between them. The CDR3 spells CAWSRGLIQPQHF. CDR3 in DNA: TGTGCCTGGAGTCGGGGGTTGATTCAGCCCCAGCATTTT.

This clone was detected once. This rearrangement joins TRBV3-1 (or the pseudogene TRBV3-2) to TRBJ1-6; D not resolved. V gave up 2 bases and J gave up 7 bases, with 9 bases separating them. CDR3 length equals 14 residues. CDR1 is LGHDT, CDR2 YNNKEL, per germline (reference sequence). In nucleotides, the CDR3 is TGTGCCAGCAGCCAAACAACAGCGAATTCACCCCTCCACTTT. Amino acid sequence: CASSQTTANSPLHF.

The V and J genes are TRBV4-2 and TRBJ1-3; no reliable D call. The V gene lost 1 base and the J gene lost 4 bases, with 11 bases spanning the gap. Germline V CDR1 and CDR2: LGHNA, YNFKEQ. The CDR3 contains 15 residues. In nucleotides, the CDR3 is TGTGCCAGCAGCCAAGGACCGGACGGGGGAAACACCATATATTTT. Residues: CASSQGPDGGNTIYF.

J is TRBJ1-2 and V is TRBV12-3 or TRBV12-4, with 7 bases lining up with TRBD1. V lost 6 bases and J lost 6; bases outside the gene matches: 7. This CDR3 spans 13 amino acids. For the CDR3, the DNA is TGTGCCAGCAGGCCGGGACAGCGGGATGGCTACACCTTC. This encodes CASRPGQRDGYTF.

This clone is a singleton in its sample. J is TRBJ1-1 and V is TRBV6-1, with TRBD1 identical over 8 bases. Germline V gene data show CDR1 as MNHNS and CDR2 as SASEGT. The CDR3 spans 14 residues. V lost 3 bases to trimming and J lost 5 bases; unmatched junction nucleotides: 5. CDR3 nucleotides: TGTGCCAGCAGTGACAGGGGGCGTGGAACTGAAGCTTTCTTT. Its protein product is CASSDRGRGTEAFF.

The rearrangement joins TRBV6-5 to TRBJ2-7; D might be TRBD1 (6 bases). V lost 1 base, J lost 1 base, and 8 bases lay in between. Germline lookup yields CDR1 MNHEY and CDR2 SVGAGI. This CDR3 region has 14 residues. In DNA form, the CDR3 reads TGTGCCAGCAGTTACTGGGGGCCGTCCTACGAGCAGTACTTC. It translates to CASSYWGPSYEQYF.

As concerns this clone: Other DNA sequences from this sample encode an identical CDR3 as well. This chain uses TRBV30 with TRBJ1-2; unclear D gene. Germline CDR1 and CDR2: GTSNPN and SVGIG (reference sequence). The CDR3 totals 11 residues. V was trimmed by 2 bases and J by 2 bases, leaving 3 bases between them. The CDR3 sequence: CAWSSNYGYTF. The CDR3 nucleotides are TGTGCCTGGAGTTCGAACTATGGCTACACCTTC.

The chain recombines TRBV7-9 with TRBJ1-5, with D uncertain. V lost 3 bases and J 1 base, leaving 10 bases between the germline ends. CDR3 length: 15 amino acids. The germline V gene encodes CDR1 SEHNR and CDR2 FQNEAQ (reference sequence). The CDR3, as DNA: TGTGCCAGCAGCTTTTTAGGAGGGAGCAATCAGCCCCAGCATTTT. The encoded protein is CASSFLGGSNQPQHF.

This clone occurred once. The CDR3 is CASRSGGFFDSPLHF. CDR3 DNA sequence: TGTGCCAGCAGAAGCGGTGGCTTTTTTGATTCACCCCTCCACTTT. The chain joins TRBV5-8 to TRBJ1-6; D is unresolved. V gave up 5 bases and J gave up 8 bases, with 17 bases separating them. This CDR3 region has 15 residues. Germline V gene data show CDR1 as SGHTS and CDR2 as YDEGEE.

The table lists this clone with a count of one. The rearrangement uses TRBV18 and TRBJ1-1, with 7 nucleotides matching TRBD1. This CDR3 contains 13 residues. In germline, CDR1 is KGHSH, CDR2 LQKENI. V was pared by 8 bases and J by 4 bases, with 7 bases of the junction left unmatched. The CDR3 sequence: CASVLAGGTEAFF. CDR3 in DNA: TGTGCCAGCGTCTTGGCAGGGGGCACTGAAGCTTTCTTT.

The chain uses TRBV7-2 and TRBJ2-5, with D perhaps matching TRBD2 (6 bases). Per the germline V gene, CDR1 is SGHTA and CDR2 is FQGNSA. V dropped 5 bases and J dropped 0 bases, with 19 bases sitting between them. CDR3 length: 17 residues. CDR3 DNA sequence: TGTGCCAGCAGCCCCCGCTGGGCAGGGAGGTACCAAGAGACCCAGTACTTC. Translated: CASSPRWAGRYQETQYF.

This clone was counted only a few times. The gene calls are TRBV15 and TRBJ1-1; the D gene is possibly TRBD1 (6 bases). Germline V gene sequence: CDR1 LNHNV, CDR2 YYDKDF (reference sequence). CDR3 size: 13 residues. Between the trimmed V and J ends, which lost 6 bases and 4 bases, there was a span of 12 bases. The CDR3 is CATRDSGATEAFF. Here the CDR3 DNA reads TGTGCCACCAGGGATTCGGGGGCCACTGAAGCTTTCTTT.

V usage is TRBV28 and J usage is TRBJ2-5; D possibly matches TRBD1 or TRBD2 (6 bases each). With 3 bases removed from V and 1 base from J, the gap between germline ends came to 15 bases. The CDR3 has 16 residues. Germline values: CDR1 MDHEN, CDR2 SYDVKM. CDR3 protein: CASSLRGTNFQETQYF. CDR3 coding DNA: TGTGCCAGCAGTTTGCGCGGGACAAACTTCCAAGAGACCCAGTACTTC.